The T cell receptor beta chain under discussion was sequenced for a study of blood T cell repertoires in COVID-19. Trimming left V 4 bases short and J 0 bases short, with 14 bases between. CDR1 is SGHTA, CDR2 FQGNSA, per germline. This CDR3 contains 16 residues. Cohorts were assigned according to the clinical history that participants reported. In the source study's methods: Amplification with reference gene primers provided the estimates of nucleated cell counts. Here immunoSEQ multiplex PCR was the method, and the copy in TCRdb shows in-frame clones only, minus some. For V, J and clone size, that table is used; D and trimming come from the DNA. The sample includes hundreds of thousands of clones, 85% to 90% of them seen just once.

Material for sequencing was PBMCs or T cells enriched from blood (not recorded which). V is TRBV7-2 and J is TRBJ2-3; TRBD2 might be the D (5 bases). This TCR came from a woman aged 18-35 years with acute COVID-19. The DNA for the CDR3 is TGTGCCAGCAGCTCCATCGGACTCGCGAGCACAGATACGCAGTATTTT. This encodes CASSSIGLASTDTQYF.